The rows below give T cell receptor beta chains drawn from one sample of a study of blood T cell repertoires in COVID-19. Repertoires were generated with immunoSEQ multiplex PCR, while TCRdb's copy carries only in-frame clones and drops some. The sample contains 180,000 or so clones, approximately 90% of which appear only once. Sequencing was done on a sample of peripheral blood. All receptors derive from a man younger than 30 with acute or convalescent COVID-19. The CDR3 runs from the conserved cysteine through the conserved F or W. A D gene is named only where the DNA matches it firmly. Size tells how often a clone was seen (once, few, many) or the class of an expanded clone, and some rows leave it out.

TRBJ2-5 | TRBV6-5 | - | - | CASTRGSSPQETQYF | TGTGCCAGCACTAGAGGGTCTTCGCCCCAAGAGACCCAGTACTTC
TRBJ2-1 | TRBV2 | TRBD2 | few | CASTRGGSYNEQFF | TGTGCCAGCACCCGGGGGGGCTCCTACAATGAGCAGTTCTTC
TRBJ1-3 | TRBV5-6 | - | - | CASSFLQENTIYF | TGTGCCAGCAGCTTTTTACAGGAAAACACCATATATTTT
TRBJ1-5 | TRBV7-8 | TRBD1 | - | CASSLGTGDNQPQHF | TGTGCCAGCAGCTTGGGGACAGGGGACAATCAGCCCCAGCATTTT
TRBJ1-2 | TRBV2 | - | - | CASNRRTVGYGYTF | TGTGCCAGCAACCGGCGGACAGTCGGCTATGGCTACACCTTC
TRBJ2-2 | TRBV10-1 | - | - | CASSERGQAGELFF | TGCGCCAGCAGTGAGAGGGGCCAAGCCGGGGAGCTGTTTTTT
TRBJ2-5 | TRBV5-4 | TRBD1 | once | CASSLVGQGMETQYF | TGTGCCAGCAGCTTGGTAGGACAGGGAATGGAGACCCAGTACTTC
TRBJ1-5 | TRBV19 | - | - | CATQSLGGGGPNQPQHF | TGTGCCACCCAGTCCCTGGGGGGAGGGGGACCCAATCAGCCCCAGCATTTT
TRBJ2-3 | TRBV3-1/TRBV3-2 | TRBD1 | - | CASSQGTGITDTQYF | TGTGCCAGCAGCCAAGGGACAGGGATCACAGATACGCAGTATTTT
TRBJ2-4 | TRBV27 | TRBD1 | - | CASSPRQGRHIQYF | TGTGCCAGCAGTCCCCGACAGGGTAGACACATTCAGTACTTC
TRBJ1-2 | TRBV18 | - | - | CASSPVVTGSGGYTF | TGTGCCAGCTCACCAGTAGTGACAGGATCGGGCGGCTACACCTTC
TRBJ2-2 | TRBV5-1 | TRBD1 | - | CASSLDRGVRSTGELFF | TGCGCCAGCAGCTTGGACAGGGGTGTTAGATCCACCGGGGAGCTGTTTTTT
TRBJ2-7 | TRBV19 | TRBD1 | - | CASSPTGGGEQYF | TGTGCCAGTAGTCCGACAGGGGGAGGCGAGCAGTACTTC
TRBJ1-6 | TRBV6-1 | - | - | CASSEERQGNSPLHF | TGTGCCAGCAGTGAAGAACGGCAGGGTAATTCACCCCTCCACTTT
TRBJ2-1 | TRBV28 | TRBD1 | - | CASSFAGGAYNEQFF | TGTGCCAGCAGTTTTGCAGGGGGCGCCTACAATGAGCAGTTCTTC
TRBJ2-5 | TRBV6-5 | TRBD1 | - | CASSYSDRGSGETQYF | TGTGCCAGCAGTTACTCGGACAGGGGTTCCGGAGAGACCCAGTACTTC
TRBJ2-5 | TRBV7-8 | TRBD2 | - | CASSLASELAFQETQYF | TGTGCCAGCAGCTTAGCGTCGGAACTAGCGTTCCAAGAGACCCAGTACTTC
TRBJ2-1 | TRBV3-1/TRBV3-2 | - | - | CASSTPLYRSLTNNEQFF | TGTGCCAGCAGCACCCCGCTCTACAGATCTTTAACCAACAATGAGCAGTTCTTC
TRBJ2-7 | TRBV7-8 | - | - | CASTITGITYEQYF | TGTGCCAGCACCATTACAGGGATTACCTACGAGCAGTACTTC
TRBJ1-5 | TRBV20-1 | - | - | CSASDIRTQHF | TGCAGTGCTTCGGACATCCGGACCCAGCATTTT
TRBJ1-3 | TRBV10-2 | - | - | CASSERVSGNTIYF | TGCGCCAGCAGTGAAAGAGTCTCTGGAAACACCATATATTTT
TRBJ2-7 | TRBV7-9 | - | - | CASSSPGEQYF | TGTGCCAGCAGCTCACCAGGCGAGCAGTACTTC
TRBJ2-3 | TRBV30 | - | - | CAWSSMDWIPSTDTQYF | TGTGCCTGGAGCTCTATGGACTGGATCCCCTCCACAGATACGCAGTATTTT
TRBJ1-2 | TRBV12-5 | TRBD1 | - | CASGSGQGHGYTF | TGTGCTAGTGGCTCCGGACAGGGTCATGGCTACACCTTC
TRBJ1-1 | TRBV11-2 | - | - | CASSLGSNTEAFF | TGTGCCAGCAGCTTAGGGAGCAACACTGAAGCTTTCTTT
TRBJ2-5 | TRBV30 | - | once | CAWGGSGETQYF | TGTGCCTGGGGGGGGAGCGGAGAGACCCAGTACTTC
TRBJ2-5 | TRBV19 | - | few | CASSIAASQETQYF | TGTGCCAGTAGTATTGCGGCTAGCCAAGAGACCCAGTACTTC
TRBJ1-6 | TRBV6-1 | TRBD1 | few | CASSERDSNSPLHF | TGTGCCAGCAGTGAAAGGGACAGCAATTCACCCCTCCACTTT
TRBJ1-1 | TRBV14 | - | - | CASSQDLWSTEAFF | TGTGCCAGCAGCCAAGATCTCTGGAGCACTGAAGCTTTCTTT
TRBJ2-7 | TRBV6-2/TRBV6-3 | - | - | CASSPGVAYEQYF | TGTGCCAGCAGTCCGGGGGTGGCCTACGAGCAGTACTTC
TRBJ1-1 | TRBV10-3 | TRBD1 | - | CAAGQGAGTEAFF | TGTGCCGCAGGACAGGGGGCTGGCACTGAAGCTTTCTTT
TRBJ2-3 | TRBV9 | TRBD2 | - | CASSGTSPDTQYF | TGTGCCAGCAGCGGGACTAGCCCAGATACGCAGTATTTT
TRBJ1-4 | TRBV28 | TRBD1 | - | CASSPAAGTGIATNEKLFF | TGTGCCAGCAGCCCCGCCGCCGGGACAGGGATTGCAACTAATGAAAAACTGTTTTTT
TRBJ1-4 | TRBV11-2 | - | few | CASSSGLNEKLFF | TGTGCCAGCAGCTCGGGACTGAATGAAAAACTGTTTTTT
TRBJ1-1 | TRBV5-5 | - | - | CASSFRPGGVTEAFF | TGTGCCAGCAGCTTCAGACCGGGGGGCGTCACTGAAGCTTTCTTT
TRBJ2-3 | TRBV12-5 | TRBD2 | - | CASAAAGEYTDTQYF | TGTGCTAGTGCCGCTGCGGGGGAATACACAGATACGCAGTATTTT
TRBJ2-7 | TRBV7-8 | TRBD2 | - | CASSSTSGDSYEQYF | TGTGCCAGCAGCTCAACGAGCGGGGACTCCTACGAGCAGTACTTC
TRBJ2-5 | TRBV5-1 | TRBD1 | - | CASSFGTGSETQYF | TGCGCCAGCAGCTTCGGGACAGGGTCGGAGACCCAGTACTTC
TRBJ2-3 | TRBV23-1 | TRBD1 | once | CASSHLYYRGASTDTQYF | TGCGCCAGCAGTCACTTATACTACAGGGGGGCGAGCACAGATACGCAGTATTTT
TRBJ1-4 | TRBV2 | - | - | CASSDTGLSREKLFF | TGTGCCAGCAGTGACACAGGGCTGTCTCGTGAAAAACTGTTTTTT
TRBJ2-2 | TRBV7-9 | - | - | CASSYLDARTGELFF | TGTGCCAGCAGCTATCTAGATGCGAGGACCGGGGAGCTGTTTTTT